This is a list of T cell receptor beta chains from one sample in a study of T cells expressing NK-cell markers. Reanalyzing the 5' RACE reads, TCRdb keeps one entry per CDR3 protein, without DNA. In all, the sample yields about 150,000 distinct CDR3 sequences. Sample: blood T cells: a sorted CD56 or NKG2C T cell subset, CD4+ or CD8+ T cells, or bulk PBMC T cells (not recorded which). These TCRs come from a woman aged 50 to 60 in good health. CDR3s include the opening cysteine and the closing phenylalanine or tryptophan.

>TRBJ2-1|TRBV20-1
CSAREGGNEQFF
>TRBJ2-1|TRBV7-2
CASSNVSGTNEQFF
>TRBJ2-2|TRBV2
CASRVGRQQENTGELFF
>TRBJ1-1|TRBV12-3/TRBV12-4
CASRTGDLNDAEAFF
>TRBJ2-2|TRBV12-3/TRBV12-4
CASEGRDTGELFF
>TRBJ2-1|TRBV4-1
CASSYAPIAEHYNEQFF
>TRBJ2-2|TRBV25-1
CASKKEDPPGELFF
>TRBJ2-1|TRBV6-9
CASSSLGLAGAYNEQFF
>TRBJ2-1|TRBV20-1
CSARDGERSSYNEQFF
>TRBJ2-3|TRBV10-1
CASSEERGITDTQYF
>TRBJ2-1|TRBV5-6
CASSLGADLLIFSYNEQFF
>TRBJ1-5|TRBV5-1
CASRGQGHNQPQHF
>TRBJ1-6|TRBV6-5
CASSYSDNSPLHF